Below, one T cell receptor beta chain is given with its context. The data derive from a study of control samples from healthy donors and cancer patients. Method: immunoSEQ multiplex PCR; TCRdb's copy keeps in-frame clones and lacks some. Of under 150,000 clones listed, around 89% are singletons. In germline, CDR1 is MGHRA, CDR2 YSYEKL. The CDR3 extends over 15 amino acids. V shed 7 bases and J shed 4 bases, with 17 bases lying between them. Sequencing was performed on blood. The J gene is TRBJ2-1, the V gene TRBV4-1; D possibly corresponds to TRBD2 (7 bases). The clonotype originates from a middle-aged man in good health. For the CDR3, the DNA is TGCGCCAGCACCCTAAGGGGGGGCCCGTACAATGAGCAGTTCTTC. Protein product: CASTLRGGPYNEQFF.